This TCR beta chain was sequenced in a study of cytomegalovirus exposure and HLA in healthy donors (dated by TCRdb to the late 2010s). Regarding the complete study: An earlier analysis of several hundred of the donors reported 250 to 350 Gb of sequence data and 117 million unique TCR beta sequences from 150 million to 200 million T cells. An early release that covered several hundred HLA-typed donors contained approximately 300 gigabases of sequencing data and tens of millions of unique TCR sequences. Of the 300 to 450 genotyped donors, approximately 81% were placed in the genetic ancestry cluster associated with self-reported Caucasian donors. The study aimed to test whether cataloging public T cell receptors could reveal signatures of past pathogen exposure. Using immunosequencing, the study profiled T cell repertoires from 550 to 750 subjects and related those repertoires to cytomegalovirus serostatus. Along with the approximately 650-subject first cohort, a separate validation cohort of around 120 different subjects was used. To predict cytomegalovirus infection status, the study combined high-throughput TCR immunosequencing, statistical association of individual TCRs with disease status, and machine learning. In a later analysis, previously published TCR beta repertoires from about 640 donors were re-analyzed and high-resolution HLA genotyping was added so that TCR occurrence patterns could be studied. Rather than drawing on any new phenotypic data, the later analysis identified candidate immune exposures from TCR beta sequences and the way those sequences occurred across donors. To decide whether each TCR beta V gene segment behaved as functional or pseudogenic, an earlier analysis of nearly 600 of the donors relied on high-throughput TCR beta sequencing. Donor age, sex, ethnicity and CMV serostatus were compiled together with the repertoire data. A later genetic analysis took genome-wide SNP genotypes for about 65% of the roughly 670 donors and used that subset as a discovery cohort. All discovery cohort repertoires had been generated using a single sequencing platform. HLA typing included class I and class II loci at four-digit resolution. The number of typed donors differed by locus: about 629-640 for A, B, C, DRB1 and DQB1; 522 for DQA1; 606 for DPA1; and about 450 for DPB1. Roughly five DR-DQ haplotypes were treated as single units for association and clustering because of strong linkage in the cohort. Among a few hundred genotyped donors of the cohort, an average of approximately 250,000 unique TCR beta nucleotide sequences were sequenced per donor, around 20% of them non-productive.

Library prep was done by the immunoSEQ multiplex PCR assay. For the multiplex PCR, a mixture combining 60 forward primers for TCR Vbeta segments and 13 reverse primers for TCR Jbeta segments was used. The CDR3 region of rearranged TCR beta genes was amplified from genomic DNA with a multiplex PCR assay. On the Illumina HiSeq System, the amplified TCR beta libraries were sequenced as 87-base-pair reads. Per the authors' processing: A later analysis counted some 80 million unique TCR beta chains across the 650 to 800 repertoires, and 9 million to 14 million of these chains were shared by at least two donors. Raw reads were error-corrected and collapsed into unique sequences by a nearest-neighbor algorithm in which closely related sequences were merged to remove PCR and sequencing errors. CDR3 sequences were aligned to IMGT reference sequences to assign V, D and J gene segments. For a sequence to be retained, at least a six-nucleotide match to both a V gene segment and a J gene segment was required. Rearrangements were called productive when the CDR3 lacked stop codons and stayed in frame with V and J; all others were non-productive. CDR3 was defined by IMGT convention, running from the second conserved V-encoded cysteine to the conserved J-encoded phenylalanine. The earlier analysis of 500 to 750 of the donors excluded any sequence lacking an unambiguous match to a single V gene segment. In an earlier analysis of around 600 of the donors, V segments were called functional above 56.7% productive rearrangements and were called segregating when the between-donor standard deviation exceeded 5%. To diagnose cytomegalovirus status from the catalog of TCR beta chain sequences, a statistical classification framework was built. In a later analysis, TCR nucleotide sequences were compared against IMGT/GENE-DB human TR gene sequences so that V and J genes could be assigned. Using the TCRdist pipeline, a later analysis assigned CDR3 sequences along with most-parsimonious VDJ recombination scenarios. A later analysis defined each TCR beta chain by its CDR3 amino acid sequence plus V-gene family, and excluded reads lacking a unique V-gene family. In a later analysis, fewer than 600 highly shared, low-generation-probability nucleotide sequences were removed to address suspected cross-contamination and a sequencing artifact. A later analysis calculated a clonal expansion index for each public chain from normalized within-repertoire ranks of inferred template counts. In a later analysis, generation probabilities were computed with a VDJ recombination model fitted to out-of-frame rearrangements, and the resulting probabilities were checked against IGoR. A later analysis scored TCR-TCR, TCR-HLA and TCR-CMV co-occurrence with hypergeometric tests, applying a repertoire-size bias correction to TCR pairs. To estimate false discovery rates, a later analysis permuted the HLA or CMV assignments 20 times. A later analysis grouped co-occurring TCRs with DBSCAN, adding TCRdist sequence similarity when clustering within HLA-allele-positive subsets. Co-occurrence clustering excluded repertoires with fewer than 30,000 or more than 120,000 public chains, plus five with anomalous nucleotide sharing. Here the immuneACCESS table is served through TCRdb, limited to in-frame sequences with V and J called. Missing clones are a known gap in these copies; in checked studies unresolved V genes cover under half, and the rest lacks a known reason. V and J calls plus clone size are reproduced from that table; the DNA served to infer D and trimming. This sample holds some 150,000 clones; nearly 10% were observed only once. About 1.9% of the sample is taken by the ten largest.

This clone was observed a few times. Its antigen is not yet known. No per-base quality is available; no much larger clone lies one base away. The cohort was made up of 650 to 700 healthy bone marrow donors. All cohort members were sampled while nominally healthy, although unrecorded immune exposures were likely present. The donor was CMV seronegative and was included in the group of 352 seronegative cohort members. A peripheral blood sample was provided by each donor, and peripheral blood mononuclear cells were used for TCR beta sequencing. The Qiagen DNeasy Blood Extraction Kit was used to extract genomic DNA from the blood cell samples. The research as a whole found: According to a later analysis, most CMV-associated TCR beta chains appeared to be HLA-restricted, and the HLA associations seemed to be driven largely by CMV exposure. The authors suggested that the approach could potentially be generalized to other disease states and immunological phenotypes. In this cohort, only TCR beta chains were sequenced, and detectable features were limited by the absence of alpha or paired-chain data. Because HLA typing was missing for some donors at each locus, association tests included only the typed subset. A later genetic analysis reported fewer N-insertions in productive TCRs among donors in an Asian-associated ancestry cluster than the roughly 620-donor mean. A further reported finding was that TCR beta sequences accurately predicted the HLA-A and HLA-B alleles for most subjects in the first cohort. According to a later analysis, parvovirus B19, influenza, CMV and Epstein-Barr virus appeared linked to several top co-occurrence clusters. Sequencing depth was assumed to be roughly uniform across donors in the presence/absence analyses, though that assumption may not hold. According to a later analysis, TCR association rates differed among HLA loci, with DRB1 alleles showing the most associated TCRs and HLA-C alleles showing the fewest. Correlated functional status among segregating V segments might reflect linkage disequilibrium, but an unknown experimental factor could not be ruled out. Specific HLA alleles were associated with around 18,000 TCR beta sequences at a false discovery rate of 0.05 in a later analysis. A cluster of highly shared sequence variants was judged likely to represent a technical artifact of the sequencing pipeline. The 87-base-pair reads could not distinguish some IMGT-functional V segments, including TRBV6-2 and TRBV6-3, so those segments were excluded. In both the original and validation cohorts, the classifier was reported to diagnose cytomegalovirus status with high specificity and sensitivity. In vitro tests confirmed that a few of the cytomegalovirus-associated TCR beta chains recognize cytomegalovirus antigens. In an earlier analysis of some 500 of the donors, most TCR beta V segments appeared in productive rearrangements about 87% or about 30% of the time, broadly matching IMGT annotations. While some public TCRs were present in many individuals, most TCR sequences turned up only very rarely across donors. V-gene and J-gene trimming of TCR beta chains was associated with a missense DCLRE1C variant in a later genetic analysis, and the association was replicated in an independent cohort. CMV serostatus was the only immune exposure information available for the cohort. About 17 rarely observed V segments, including chromosome 9 orphons, were excluded from the earlier analysis of 550 to 700 of the donors because counts were too low. When HLA alleles, especially DR and DQ, strongly co-occurred, TCR associations were difficult to assign to individual alleles. Compared with equally common non-associated chains, HLA-associated TCR beta chains in a later analysis were more clonally expanded and had lower generation probabilities. The study gave a list of under 200 TCR beta chains associated with cytomegalovirus.

Clipping removes 1 base from V and 5 bases from J, with 1 as the unmatched junction base count. Taken from cysteine to phenylalanine, the CDR3 has 14 residues. Only the CDR3 DNA stays, 42 bases, in frame from base 1. Per the germline V gene, SNHLY is the CDR1 and FYNNEI is the CDR2. The specimen sequenced was PBMCs. This chain is built from TRBV2 and TRBJ2-1, and TRBD2 aligns with 8 junction nucleotides. This TCR came from a man aged 50 to 60 in good health and CMV-seronegative. CDR3 sequence: CASSEGTSHNEQFF. The DNA reads as follows: TGTGCCAGCAGTGAAGGGACTAGCCACAATGAGCAGTTCTTC. Extended through the reference TRBV2 and TRBJ2-1 proteins, this CDR3 yields the full variable domain: EPEVTQTPSHQVTQMGQEVILRCVPISNHLYFYWYRQILGQKVEFLVSFYNNEISEKSEIFDDQFSVERPDGSNFTLKIRSTKLEDSAMYFCASSEGTSHNEQFFGPGTRLTVL.